This paragraph reports one TCR beta chain. Its specificity is not known. The CDR3 contains 17 residues. Germline loops: CDR1 KGHSH, CDR2 LQKENI. Trimming at V came to 3 bases and at J to 0 bases, leaving 5 bases not matched to a gene. This record belongs to a study of cytomegalovirus exposure and HLA in healthy donors. The overall study: Assignment to the Caucasian-associated ancestry cluster applied to approximately 80% of the approximately 390 genotyped donors. Study observations and caveats: Accurate HLA-A and HLA-B prediction from TCR beta sequences was reported for most subjects. Most CMV-associated TCR beta chains appeared HLA-restricted in a later analysis. The study listed under 200 cytomegalovirus-associated TCR beta chains.

Primers: 60 Vbeta forward and 13 Jbeta reverse. The repertoire was sequenced with immunoSEQ multiplex PCR; TCRdb's copy has only in-frame clones and lacks some. The sample lists about 150,000 clones, roughly 79% occurring once. This receptor was obtained from a male donor in good health and CMV-seronegative. The specimen was PBMCs. The chain is built from TRBV18 and TRBJ1-5, with 10 bases matching TRBD1. The CDR3 loop reads CASSPGTGAYSNQPQHF. CDR3 sequence (DNA): TGTGCCAGCTCACCCGGGACAGGGGCGTATAGCAATCAGCCCCAGCATTTT. The variable domain in full, completed from reference TRBV18 and TRBJ1-5, reads NAGVMQNPRHLVRRRGQEARLRCSPMKGHSHVYWYRQLPEEGLKFMVYLQKENIIDESGMPKERFSAEFPKEGPSILRIQQVVRGDSAAYFCASSPGTGAYSNQPQHFGDGTRLSIL.